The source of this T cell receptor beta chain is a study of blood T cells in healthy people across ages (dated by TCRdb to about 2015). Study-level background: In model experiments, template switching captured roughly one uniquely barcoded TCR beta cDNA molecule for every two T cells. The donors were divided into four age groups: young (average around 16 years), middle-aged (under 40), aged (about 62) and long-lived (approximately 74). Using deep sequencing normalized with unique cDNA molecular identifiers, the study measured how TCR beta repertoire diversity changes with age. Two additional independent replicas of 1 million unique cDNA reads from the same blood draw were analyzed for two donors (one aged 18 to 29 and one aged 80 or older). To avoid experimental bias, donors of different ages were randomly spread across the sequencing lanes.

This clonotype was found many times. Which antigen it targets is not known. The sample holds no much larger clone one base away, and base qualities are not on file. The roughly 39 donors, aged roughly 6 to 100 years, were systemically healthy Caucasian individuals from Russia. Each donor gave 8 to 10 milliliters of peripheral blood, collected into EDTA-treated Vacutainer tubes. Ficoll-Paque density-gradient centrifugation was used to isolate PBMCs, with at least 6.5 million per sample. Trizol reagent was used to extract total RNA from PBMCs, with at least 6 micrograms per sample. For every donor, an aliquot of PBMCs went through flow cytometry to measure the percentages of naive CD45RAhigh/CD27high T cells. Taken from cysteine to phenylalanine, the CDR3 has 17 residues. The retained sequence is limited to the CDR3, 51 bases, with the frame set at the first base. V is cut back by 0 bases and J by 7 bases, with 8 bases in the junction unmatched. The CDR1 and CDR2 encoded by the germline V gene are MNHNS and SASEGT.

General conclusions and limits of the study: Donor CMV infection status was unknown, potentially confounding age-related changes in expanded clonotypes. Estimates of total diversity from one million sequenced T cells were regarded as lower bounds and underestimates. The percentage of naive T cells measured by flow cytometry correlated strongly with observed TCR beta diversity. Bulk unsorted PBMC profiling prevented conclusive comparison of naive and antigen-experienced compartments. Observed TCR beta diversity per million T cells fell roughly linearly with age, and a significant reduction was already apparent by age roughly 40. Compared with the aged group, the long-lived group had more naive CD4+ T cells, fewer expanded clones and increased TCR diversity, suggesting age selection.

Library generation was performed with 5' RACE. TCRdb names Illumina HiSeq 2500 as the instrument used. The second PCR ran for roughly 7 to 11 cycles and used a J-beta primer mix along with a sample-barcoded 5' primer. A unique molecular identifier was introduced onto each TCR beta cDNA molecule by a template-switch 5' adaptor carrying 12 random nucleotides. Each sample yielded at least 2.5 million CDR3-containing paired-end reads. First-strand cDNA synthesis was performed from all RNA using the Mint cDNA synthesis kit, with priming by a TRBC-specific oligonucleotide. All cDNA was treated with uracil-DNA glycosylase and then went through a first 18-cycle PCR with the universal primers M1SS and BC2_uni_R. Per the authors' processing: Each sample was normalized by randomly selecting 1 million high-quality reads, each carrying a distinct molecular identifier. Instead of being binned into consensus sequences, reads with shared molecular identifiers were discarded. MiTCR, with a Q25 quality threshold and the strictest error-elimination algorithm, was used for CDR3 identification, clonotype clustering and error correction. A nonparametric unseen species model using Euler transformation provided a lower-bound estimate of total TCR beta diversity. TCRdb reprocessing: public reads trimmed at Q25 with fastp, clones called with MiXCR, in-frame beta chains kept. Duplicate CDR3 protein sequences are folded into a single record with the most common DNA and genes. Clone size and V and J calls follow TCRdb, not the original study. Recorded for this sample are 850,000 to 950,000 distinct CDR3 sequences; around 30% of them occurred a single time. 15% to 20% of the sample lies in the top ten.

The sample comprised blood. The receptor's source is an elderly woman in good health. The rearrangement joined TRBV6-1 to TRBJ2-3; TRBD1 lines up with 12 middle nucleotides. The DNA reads TGTGCCAGCAGTGAAGCCCCTGGGACAGGGGGCGTGAATACGCAGTATTTT. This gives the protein CASSEAPGTGGVNTQYF.